This TCR beta chain was sequenced during a study of blood T cell repertoires in COVID-19 (dated by TCRdb to the early 2020s). Study-wide context: The collaborator samples originated in the United States, Italy and Spain and spanned the acute and convalescent phases of COVID-19. Samples came from the ongoing ImmuneRACE study (first 160 participants) plus 1,254 subjects from 6 global collaborators. The material from the prospective study consisted of cDNA or gDNA derived from T cells, B-cell-depleted T cells, or PBMCs. Deeply sampled blood TCRbeta repertoires from subjects exposed to, actively infected with, or recovered from COVID-19 were included in the dataset. HLA class I and class II types, where available, came from metadata supplied by the sample provider rather than from assay-based typing. The repertoires were released in a freely available public database intended as a resource for research on the immune response to SARS-CoV-2. A de-identified subject ID, COVID-19 status, age in years and sex were almost always included in the sample metadata.

Each collaborating institution followed its own protocols to collect whole blood in K2EDTA tubes. For TCRbeta analysis, collaborator samples were shipped as frozen whole blood, as isolated PBMCs, or as DNA extracted from either sample type. CDR3 length: 14 amino acids, cysteine to phenylalanine. Kept here is only the CDR3 DNA, which spans 42 bases and is read in frame from base 1. According to the germline V gene, CDR1 reads MNHEY and CDR2 reads SVGAGI. Trimming leaves V shorter by 6 bases and J shorter by 1 base, with the junction holding 2 bases beyond the gene matches. Results the study describes overall, beyond this receptor: How much clinical and demographic metadata was included differed by source and by participant, and the metadata was provided uncurated.

TCRbeta CDR3 regions were amplified from genomic DNA using the immunoSEQ Assay, a bias-controlled multiplex PCR. In the authors' own workflow: Nucleated cell counts per sample were estimated from amplification of reference gene primers within the assay. To quantify the absolute abundance of each unique TCRbeta CDR3 rearrangement, sequence reads were collapsed and filtered. Productive Simpson clonality was computed per sample as the square root of Simpson's diversity index over productive rearrangements. TCRdb's version of the immuneACCESS table is confined to in-frame rearrangements and falls short of the full clone set. An unresolved V gene accounts for under half of the shortfall where checked; the remainder is of unknown origin. D and trimming come from the DNA, and the V and J calls and clone size come from that table. Here the sample has under 200,000 clones; around three quarters occur a single time. The top ten constitute about 7.8% of the sample.

About this clone itself: Its antigen remains undetermined. Base qualities are not provided; no much larger clone lies one nucleotide away.

This clonotype was obtained from a man in his fifties or sixties with acute or convalescent COVID-19. The receptor chain draws on TRBV6-5 and TRBJ2-7; a stretch of 11 junction bases matches TRBD1. Material: peripheral blood. The CDR3 has the sequence CASRGQGASYEQYF. The nucleotide sequence is TGTGCCAGCAGAGGACAGGGGGCGTCCTACGAGCAGTACTTC.